This passage covers 26 T cell receptor beta chains from one sample sequenced in a study of shared clonotypes between healthy human individuals. Only in-frame clones appear in the TCRdb table, and some are missing; sequencing was by immunoSEQ multiplex PCR. The table lists about 1.9 million clones, 90% to 95% of them singletons. Naive CD8 isolation took CD45RO-negative cells positively selected for CCR7 and excluded terminally differentiated effector memory CD45RA+ cells. The sample was naive CD8+ T cells from PBMCs. All receptors derive from a man between 18 and 29 years old in good health. Some clones in this sample may be carry-over from other donors' samples.

Concerning this clone: This sample also contains other DNA sequences that code for the same CDR3. V and J are TRBV28 and TRBJ1-2; no reliable D call. The V and J ends lost 0 bases and 2 bases respectively, with 4 bases between them. Germline V lookup: CDR1 MDHEN, CDR2 SYDVKM. The CDR3 consists of 13 residues. The CDR3 DNA sequence: TGTGCCAGCAGTTTATGGGCCAACTATGGCTACACCTTC. The encoded protein is CASSLWANYGYTF.

The chain has TRBV27 and TRBJ1-5, with D unclear. Germline loops: CDR1 MNHEY, CDR2 SMNVEV (reference sequence). This CDR3 comprises 16 residues. The V end lost 5 bases, the J end lost 3 bases, and 17 bases lay between the germline ends. This CDR3 is CASSASLTGNNQPQHF. CDR3 nucleotides: TGTGCCAGCAGTGCCTCCCTGACGGGAAACAATCAGCCCCAGCATTTT.

The rearrangement joins TRBV5-1 to TRBJ1-2; 7 bases match TRBD1. Germline CDR1 and CDR2: SGHRS and YFSETQ. This CDR3 region has 14 residues. The J segment lost 4 bases and the V segment lost 4 bases, leaving 7 bases of the junction unmatched. This CDR3 reads CASSLGDSSYGYTF. The CDR3 DNA is TGCGCCAGCAGCCTAGGGGACAGTTCCTATGGCTACACCTTC.

The chain couples TRBV11-2 to TRBJ2-3, with TRBD2 identical over 7 bases. CDR3 length: 18 amino acids. Germline loops: CDR1 SGHAT, CDR2 FQNNGV. The V gene end was trimmed by 5 bases and the J gene end by 4 bases; junction bases not matched to a gene: 18. The CDR3 DNA sequence: TGTGCCAGCAGCCTACATCCCGGGAGGCGGGAGCTCCCAGATACGCAGTATTTT. Protein: CASSLHPGRRELPDTQYF.

V gene TRBV13 combines with J gene TRBJ1-1, with D hard to call. The CDR3 runs to 12 residues. Per germline, CDR1 PRHDT and CDR2 FYEKMQ (reference sequence). With 5 bases removed from V and 7 bases from J, the gap between germline ends came to 11 bases. The CDR3 loop is CASSLTKLEAFF. The CDR3 DNA follows: TGTGCCAGCAGCCTAACCAAACTTGAAGCTTTCTTT.

The chain has TRBV28 and TRBJ1-1, with a possible D match to TRBD1 (5 bases). V gave up 5 bases and J gave up 0 bases, with 19 bases separating them. Germline V CDR1 and CDR2: MDHEN, SYDVKM. The CDR3 is 17 amino acids. The CDR3 loop is CASSPTRLDILNTEAFF. CDR3 coding DNA: TGTGCCAGCAGTCCTACTCGGTTGGACATTCTGAACACTGAAGCTTTCTTT.

This clone was recorded only once. J is TRBJ2-7 and V is TRBV10-2, with D perhaps matching TRBD1 or TRBD2 (6 bases each). This CDR3 contains 15 residues. Per the germline V gene, CDR1 is WSHSY and CDR2 is SAAADI. V was shortened by 6 bases and J by 4 bases, with 19 bases between the two germline ends. DNA for the CDR3: TGCGCCAGCAGGGGGGCGGGGCAGGGAATATACGAGCAGTACTTC. Protein product: CASRGAGQGIYEQYF.

The V and J genes are TRBV5-5 and TRBJ2-7; possibly TRBD2 for D (6 bases). The length of the CDR3 is 13 residues. Germline V CDR1 and CDR2: SGHKS, YYEKEE (reference sequence). Deletions cut 4 bases from V and 3 bases from J, with 11 bases between. The CDR3 is CASSARLVYEQYF. The CDR3 DNA is TGTGCCAGCAGCGCGAGACTAGTCTACGAGCAGTACTTC.

This clone is a singleton in its sample. The CDR3 reads CASSIGTGGPYEQYF. CDR3 nucleotide sequence: TGTGCCAGCAGCATTGGGACAGGTGGTCCCTACGAGCAGTACTTC. The chain recombines TRBV5-4 with TRBJ2-7, with 8 bases matching TRBD1. This CDR3 is built from 15 residues. Germline CDR1 reads SGHNT; CDR2 reads YYREEE (reference sequence). V lost 4 bases, J lost 2 bases, and 8 bases stayed unmatched.

This chain joins TRBV6-1 and TRBJ2-3; TRBD2 aligns across 7 bases. The CDR3 is 15 amino acids. V trimming: 6 bases; J trimming: 2 bases; junction bases outside the gene matches: 8. Germline V gene data show CDR1 as MNHNS and CDR2 as SASEGT. The CDR3 nucleotides are TGTGCCAGCAGCGAGGGAGGGCCGGTCACAGATACGCAGTATTTT. It specifies CASSEGGPVTDTQYF.

This clone appeared a few times. The V call is TRBV5-4, the J call TRBJ1-1; possibly TRBD1 for D (6 bases). Trimming pared 4 bases from V and 5 bases from J, leaving 15 bases between. From germline, CDR1 is SGHNT and CDR2 YYREEE (reference sequence). CDR3 size: 14 residues. The CDR3 sequence: CASSVTGSETEAFF. CDR3 nucleotide sequence: TGTGCCAGCAGCGTAACAGGGAGTGAGACTGAAGCTTTCTTT.

The J gene is TRBJ1-3, the V gene TRBV27, with D maybe TRBD1 (5 bases). This CDR3 comprises 15 residues. Germline-derived CDR1 and CDR2 are MNHEY and SMNVEV (reference sequence). Here the CDR3 reads CPRSREGTSGNTIYF. The DNA for the CDR3 is TGTCCGCGCTCCCGGGAGGGGACCTCTGGAAACACCATATATTTT.

The chain is built from TRBV7-9 and TRBJ2-1; no reliable D call. From germline, CDR1 is SEHNR and CDR2 FQNEAQ (reference sequence). The CDR3 consists of 13 residues. The germline V and J ends were trimmed by 0 bases and 11 bases, with 11 bases remaining between them. CDR3: CASSLAFPVQQFF. The CDR3 DNA sequence: TGTGCCAGCAGCTTAGCGTTCCCAGTACAGCAGTTCTTC.

With regard to this clone: Distinct nucleotide sequences in the sample also encode this CDR3. CDR3: CASSAAPNEQFF. CDR3 coding DNA: TGTGCCAGCAGCGCGGCCCCCAATGAGCAGTTCTTC. The rearrangement joins TRBV9 to TRBJ2-1; unclear D gene. The germline V gene has CDR1 SGDLS and CDR2 YYNGEE. V lost 3 bases, J lost 6 bases, and 7 bases lay in between. The CDR3 is 12 residues long.

The rearrangement joins TRBV28 to TRBJ2-5; 9 nucleotides agree with TRBD2. Germline-derived CDR1 and CDR2 are MDHEN and SYDVKM. There are 16 residues in the CDR3. V shed 6 bases and J 2 bases; nucleotides not matched to a gene: 10. The CDR3 sequence: CASSYRTSASQETQYF. The CDR3 DNA sequence: TGTGCCAGCAGCTACAGGACTAGCGCAAGTCAAGAGACCCAGTACTTC.

This clone was seen just once. V gene TRBV28 combines with J gene TRBJ2-3; 8 bases align to TRBD1. Germline V gives CDR1 MDHEN, CDR2 SYDVKM. Trimming cost V 3 bases and J 6 bases; bases outside gene matches: 2. The CDR3 loop spans 13 amino acids. The CDR3 is CASSFGQGDTQYF. For the CDR3, the DNA is TGTGCCAGCAGTTTTGGACAGGGCGATACGCAGTATTTT.

DNA of the CDR3: TGTGCCAGCAGTCCCTTCCTGGACAGGGGGCCAAGGTACGAGCAGTACTTC. It encodes CASSPFLDRGPRYEQYF. The J gene is TRBJ2-7, the V gene TRBV28; TRBD1 agrees at 11 bases. The CDR3 spans 17 residues. The germline V gene has CDR1 MDHEN and CDR2 SYDVKM. V trimming: 5 bases; J trimming: 4 bases; junction bases outside the gene matches: 13.

The gene calls are TRBV6-6 and TRBJ1-1; 8 bases line up with TRBD1. The CDR3 loop spans 15 amino acids. Germline values: CDR1 MNHNY, CDR2 SVGAGI (reference sequence). The junction had 9 bases not matched to a gene; V was cut back by 5 bases and J by 4 bases. Here the CDR3 reads CASSTRTGSATEAFF. In DNA form, the CDR3 reads TGTGCCAGCAGTACCCGGACAGGGTCGGCCACTGAAGCTTTCTTT.

Worth noting for this clone: Other DNA variants within this sample encode the same CDR3. This chain uses TRBV9 with TRBJ2-3; possible D gene TRBD2, 5 bases. Deletions cut 0 bases from V and 0 bases from J, with 8 bases between. From germline, CDR1 is SGDLS and CDR2 YYNGEE. The CDR3 has 15 residues. CDR3 in DNA: TGTGCCAGCAGCGTAGCGGGAACTAGCACAGATACGCAGTATTTT. Amino acid sequence: CASSVAGTSTDTQYF. The full variable domain, with the rest looked up from reference TRBV9 and TRBJ2-3, is DSGVTQTPKHLITATGQRVTLRCSPRSGDLSVYWYQQSLDQGLQFLIQYYNGEERAKGNILERFSAQQFPDLHSELNLSSLELGDSALYFCASSVAGTSTDTQYFGPGTRLTVL.

The V and J genes are TRBV27 and TRBJ1-5; D unclear. V was clipped by 7 bases and J by 0 bases, with 7 bases between them. Germline V gives CDR1 MNHEY, CDR2 SMNVEV (reference sequence). The CDR3 has 13 amino acids. The CDR3: CASKSYSNQPQHF. The CDR3 DNA sequence: TGTGCCAGCAAATCATATAGCAATCAGCCCCAGCATTTT.

In the case of this clone: This same CDR3 is encoded by further DNA sequences in the sample. This chain links TRBV28 with TRBJ2-7; 7 bases align to TRBD1. V gave up 3 bases and J gave up 0 bases; unmatched junction bases: 2. Germline CDR1 and CDR2: MDHEN and SYDVKM. The CDR3 has 14 residues. The CDR3 sequence: CASSLYRGSYEQYF. For the CDR3, the DNA is TGTGCCAGCAGTTTGTACAGGGGCTCCTACGAGCAGTACTTC.

The chain employs TRBV19 and TRBJ2-7; 10 bases align to TRBD2. The germline gives CDR1 LNHDA, CDR2 SQIVND (reference sequence). J gave up 3 bases and V 5 bases, and 10 bases lay outside the gene matches. This CDR3 is 16 amino acids long. CDR3 nucleotides: TGTGCCAGTAGTGGTTCACTAGCGGGGCACGGCTACGAGCAGTACTTC. Its protein is CASSGSLAGHGYEQYF. The full variable domain, its missing parts supplied by reference TRBV19 and TRBJ2-7, is DGGITQSPKYLFRKEGQNVTLSCEQNLNHDAMYWYRQDPGQGLRLIYYSQIVNDFQKGDIAEGYSVSREKKESFPLTVTSAQKNPTAFYLCASSGSLAGHGYEQYFGPGTRLTVT.

The chain is built from TRBV5-1 and TRBJ2-7; weak D call: TRBD1 (6 bases). Germline V gene sequence: CDR1 SGHRS, CDR2 YFSETQ. This CDR3 contains 13 residues. V was shortened by 1 base and J by 5 bases, with 10 bases between the two germline ends. The CDR3: CASSLTGFNEQYF. As DNA, the CDR3 is TGCGCCAGCAGCTTGACAGGGTTCAACGAGCAGTACTTC.

The chain employs TRBV9 and TRBJ2-7, with D possibly TRBD1 on 6 matching bases. The CDR3 extends over 15 amino acids. The germline V and J ends were trimmed by 0 bases and 2 bases, with 12 bases remaining between them. Germline CDR1 and CDR2: SGDLS and YYNGEE. CDR3: CASSVADRRTYEQYF. The DNA of the CDR3 is TGTGCCAGCAGCGTAGCCGACAGGAGGACCTACGAGCAGTACTTC.

CDR3 bases: TGCGCCAGCAGCTTGATAGGACTAGCGGGGGGCACAGATACGCAGTATTTT. Protein sequence: CASSLIGLAGGTDTQYF. This chain connects TRBV5-1 to TRBJ2-3, with TRBD2 matching over 13 bases. The V gene's germline CDR1 is SGHRS and CDR2 YFSETQ. J gave up 1 base and V 1 base, and 3 bases lay outside the gene matches. The CDR3 has 17 amino acids.

The chain links TRBV28 to TRBJ1-3; TRBD1 might be the D (5 bases). The CDR3 has 14 residues. The germline gives CDR1 MDHEN, CDR2 SYDVKM. V dropped 5 bases and J dropped 0 bases, with 8 bases sitting between them. CDR3 sequence reads: CASSATVSGNTIYF. The CDR3 DNA follows: TGTGCCAGCAGTGCGACAGTCTCTGGAAACACCATATATTTT.